Each of the 5 T cell receptor beta chains below was sequenced from the same sample in a study of T cell repertoires in cytomegalovirus infection. MiXCR was run by TCRdb on the reads, yielding one entry per CDR3 protein. The sample gives 150,000 to 200,000 distinct CDR3 sequences, 8.5% to 10% of which show up once; approximately 4.6% is in the top ten. Material for sequencing was PBMCs. Receptor source: a human donor in good health (CMV status not recorded). Some clones in this sample may be carry-over from other donors' samples.

To note about this clonotype: A single base separates this from a much larger clone, so it may be a read error. The CDR3 ends on some other residue instead of the conserved phenylalanine or tryptophan, so this is likely a read error. The chain combines TRBV5-1 with TRBJ1-1; TRBD1 matches 7 bases. This CDR3 contains 14 residues. Germline V gives CDR1 SGHRS, CDR2 YFSETQ. Trimming cost V 2 bases and J 1 base; bases outside gene matches: 2. CDR3 coding DNA: TGCGCCAGCAGCTTCTCAGGGGGGAACACTGAAGCTTTCTTA. Protein: CASSFSGGNTEAFL.

In this sample, this clonotype turned up many times. The CDR3 spells CASSQDWTNNQPQHF. Here the CDR3 DNA reads TGCGCCAGCAGCCAAGATTGGACAAATAATCAGCCCCAGCATTTT. The chain is built from TRBV4-3 and TRBJ1-5; maybe TRBD1 (5 bases). The CDR3 has 15 amino acids. Trimming removed 0 bases at V and 4 bases at J, with 10 bases between. The germline V gene encodes CDR1 LGHNA and CDR2 YSLEER.

The chain uses TRBV20-1 and TRBJ2-3; 7 bases are shared with TRBD2. The CDR3 contains 17 residues. From germline, CDR1 is DFQATT and CDR2 SNEGSKA (reference sequence). J gave up 0 bases and V 0 bases, and 9 bases lay outside the gene matches. CDR3 DNA: TGCAGTGCTAGAGATCATAGCGGGTCCTCTAGCACAGATACGCAGTATTTT. Translation gives CSARDHSGSSSTDTQYF.

The rearrangement links TRBV7-2 to TRBJ2-7; TRBD1 matches at 8 bases. The CDR3 extends over 15 amino acids. V lost 4 bases, J lost 0 bases, and 5 bases stayed unmatched. Germline V gives CDR1 SGHTA, CDR2 FQGNSA. In DNA, the CDR3 is TGTGCCAGCAGCTCTAGACAGGGGATCTCCTACGAGCAGTACTTC. Translated, it gives CASSSRQGISYEQYF.

In DNA, the CDR3 is TGTGCCAGTAGTATTCTGGGATTCGGAAACACCATATATTTT. Translating gives CASSILGFGNTIYF. V and J are TRBV19 and TRBJ1-3; no definite D call. Germline lookup yields CDR1 LNHDA and CDR2 SQIVND (reference sequence). V was clipped by 3 bases and J by 4 bases, with 10 bases between them. This CDR3 has 14 residues.